The 10 T cell receptor beta chains in this list originate from one sample, sequenced in a study of T-cell memory formation after mild COVID-19. TCRdb analysed the 5' RACE reads with MiXCR anew, one entry per CDR3 protein. Of tens of thousands of distinct CDR3 sequences listed, 13% are singletons. Sequenced sample: PBMCs or a T cell subset sorted from them (not recorded which). The receptors come from an adult woman who had mild COVID-19 (a few samples of this study predate the infection). Cell type and time point are not known.

This chain joins TRBV6-1 and TRBJ1-6; a possible D gene is TRBD1 (5 bases). CDR3 length: 13 residues. Trimming left V 7 bases short and J 7 bases short, with 11 bases between. Germline V lookup: CDR1 MNHNS, CDR2 SASEGT. CDR3 sequence (DNA): TGTGCCAGCAAGGAGACAGAGAATTCACCCCTCCACTTT. Translating it yields CASKETENSPLHF.

This clonotype was detected only a few times. The chain joins TRBV5-6 to TRBJ2-1; TRBD2 is a possible D gene (7 bases). Germline V gene sequence: CDR1 SGHDT, CDR2 YYEEEE. V was pared by 0 bases and J by 10 bases, with 11 bases between. There are 13 residues in the CDR3. The CDR3 nucleotides read TGTGCCAGCAGCTTGGTAGGGGGGGGAGAGCAGTTCTTC. Its translation: CASSLVGGGEQFF. The variable domain in full, completed from reference TRBV5-6 and TRBJ2-1, reads DAGVTQSPTHLIKTRGQQVTLRCSPKSGHDTVSWYQQALGQGPQFIFQYYEEEERQRGNFPDRFSGHQFPNYSSELNVNALLLGDSALYLCASSLVGGGEQFFGPGTRLTVL.

This clonotype has just a few counts. V is TRBV5-6 and J is TRBJ1-2; 8 bases match TRBD1. J lost 6 bases, V lost 5 bases, and 18 bases had no gene match. The CDR3 spans 17 residues. CDR1 and CDR2 from the germline V gene are SGHDT and YYEEEE. CDR3 amino acids: CASSGSRVDRATDGYTF. DNA of the CDR3: TGTGCCAGCAGTGGATCCCGGGTGGACAGGGCTACCGATGGCTACACCTTC.

In this sample, this clonotype turned up a few times. The chain is built from TRBV27 and TRBJ2-5; TRBD1 matches 10 bases. The CDR3 has 14 residues. The V and J ends lost 7 bases and 5 bases, in that order; junction bases with no gene match: 7. Germline CDR1 MNHEY, CDR2 SMNVEV (reference sequence). CDR3 DNA sequence: TGTGCCAGCACTAGACAGGGGGCCTGGGAGACCCAGTACTTC. Protein: CASTRQGAWETQYF.

V usage is TRBV4-3 and J usage is TRBJ2-7, with 7 bases matching TRBD2. The CDR3 runs 14 residues. Germline-derived CDR1 and CDR2 are LGHNA and YSLEER. The V gene end was trimmed by 0 bases and the J gene end by 2 bases; junction bases not matched to a gene: 1. Here the CDR3 reads CASSQDTSAYEQYF. The CDR3 DNA follows: TGCGCCAGCAGCCAAGATACTAGCGCCTACGAGCAGTACTTC.

V usage is TRBV7-9 and J usage is TRBJ2-7, with D uncertain. The V gene's germline CDR1 is SEHNR and CDR2 FQNEAQ (reference sequence). This CDR3 is 12 amino acids long. Deletions cut 3 bases from V and 2 bases from J, with 5 bases between. CDR3 DNA: TGTGCCAGCAGCTTTGCCCCCTACGAGCAGTACTTC. Its protein is CASSFAPYEQYF.

The V gene is TRBV5-6, the J gene TRBJ2-7, with D maybe TRBD2 (6 bases). CDR3 size: 15 residues. The V gene lost 1 base and the J gene lost 1 base, with 12 bases spanning the gap. Germline V gene lookup returns CDR1 SGHDT and CDR2 YYEEEE. CDR3 sequence: CASSLSKGRSYEQYF. CDR3 bases: TGTGCCAGCAGCTTGTCAAAGGGGAGGTCCTACGAGCAGTACTTC.

The V call is TRBV7-3, the J call TRBJ2-1; 10 bases line up with TRBD2. Germline V gene data show CDR1 as SGHTA and CDR2 as FQGTGA. V was pared by 0 bases and J by 0 bases, with 11 bases of the junction left unmatched. CDR3 length: 20 residues. CDR3 residues: CASSLTASGTSGDSYNEQFF. The CDR3 coding sequence is TGTGCCAGCAGCTTAACGGCCAGTGGCACTAGCGGGGACTCCTACAATGAGCAGTTCTTC.

This clonotype showed up many times. The V call is TRBV12-3 or TRBV12-4, the J call TRBJ2-7; TRBD2 matches 9 bases. The CDR3 sequence is 14 residues long. The V segment lost 6 bases and the J segment 3 bases; nucleotides outside the gene matches: 6. The CDR3 region has the DNA TGTGCCAGCAGCATCAGCGGGGGGAACTACGAGCAGTACTTC. It encodes CASSISGGNYEQYF.

There are a few counts of this clonotype. This chain links TRBV9 with TRBJ2-3, with a weak D call TRBD1 (5 bases). Germline V gives CDR1 SGDLS, CDR2 YYNGEE. The CDR3 has 14 amino acids. Trimming cost V 4 bases and J 4 bases, with 13 bases left between them. The CDR3, as DNA: TGTGCCAGCAGCCAGACAGTTGGCGCAGATACGCAGTATTTT. Protein: CASSQTVGADTQYF.